This T cell receptor beta chain was captured in a study of shared clonotypes between healthy human individuals. CDR1 is SGHAT, CDR2 FQNNGV, per germline. The CDR3 spans 15 residues. V was clipped by 3 bases and J by 5 bases, with 16 bases between them. The repertoire was sequenced with immunoSEQ multiplex PCR; TCRdb's copy has only in-frame clones and lacks some. This sample has about 480,000 clones, with around 79% found just once. This sequence was found in a woman aged 40 to 50 in good health. Some clones in this sample may be carry-over from other donors' samples. This rearrangement joins TRBV11-2 to TRBJ2-5, with D tentatively TRBD2 (6 bases). Sequencing input: PBMCs. The CDR3 DNA reads TGTGCCAGCAGCTTTAGCGGAAACGGGGTGGAGACCCAGTACTTC. This sequence encodes CASSFSGNGVETQYF.